This T cell receptor beta chain was profiled in a study of blood T cell repertoires in COVID-19 (dated by TCRdb to 2019 to 2021). With regard to the full study: The collaborator samples originated in the United States, Italy and Spain and spanned the acute and convalescent phases of COVID-19. The material from the prospective study consisted of cDNA or gDNA derived from T cells, B-cell-depleted T cells, or PBMCs. Subjects who had been exposed to COVID-19, were actively infected with it, or had recovered from it provided the deeply sampled blood TCRbeta repertoires that made up the dataset. The repertoires were made available in a free public database intended to serve as a resource for research on the immune response to SARS-CoV-2. Samples were obtained from the ongoing ImmuneRACE study (first 160 participants) and from about 1,300 subjects provided by 6 global collaborators. Sample metadata almost always included a de-identified subject ID, COVID-19 status, age in years and sex. HLA class I and class II types, where available, came from metadata supplied by the sample provider rather than from assay-based typing.

TCRbeta CDR3 regions were amplified from genomic DNA by means of the immunoSEQ Assay, a bias-controlled multiplex PCR. As for how the authors treated the data: The number of nucleated cells in each sample was estimated from the amplification of reference gene primers within the assay. To quantify the absolute abundance of each unique TCRbeta CDR3 rearrangement, sequence reads were collapsed and filtered. For each sample, productive Simpson clonality was calculated by taking the square root of Simpson's diversity index across productive rearrangements. Sourced from immuneACCESS, this table was stored by TCRdb with only in-frame sequences that have V and J called. A share of the clones is absent; for the studies checked, an unresolved V gene accounts for under half, and the remainder has no known explanation. That table furnishes V, J and clone size, whereas the DNA furnished D and trimming. This sample comprises over 200,000 clones, nearly 90% of them detected only once. Of the sample, around 12% is held by the ten largest clones.

A second Seattle source provided samples from volunteer blood donors who had recovered from COVID-19. The collaborating institutions used their own protocols to collect whole blood in K2EDTA tubes. For TCRbeta analysis, collaborators shipped samples as frozen whole blood, isolated PBMCs, or DNA extracted from either of those sample types. Broad study findings and their caveats: The amount of clinical and demographic metadata varied by source and participant and was provided uncurated.

Cut back by 5 bases and 4 bases, the V and J ends lie 17 bases apart. According to the germline V gene, CDR1 reads SGHTA and CDR2 reads FQGNSA. The CDR3 sequence holds 15 residues, the cysteine and phenylalanine included. Only the CDR3 portion is preserved as DNA: 45 bases, with reading frame beginning at the first base. To note about this clone: The specificity of this receptor is unknown. Base quality data are lacking; no much larger clone is found one base away.

This clonotype was sampled from a young woman who had recovered from COVID-19. Source material: peripheral blood. This chain joins TRBV7-2 to TRBJ1-1; the D segment could be TRBD1, given 5 matching bases. The DNA reads as follows: TGTGCCAGCAGCCTATATTCGGGGGTTTTCACTGAAGCTTTCTTT. The encoded protein is CASSLYSGVFTEAFF.